This entry concerns a single TCR beta chain. Germline CDR1 reads KGHSH; CDR2 reads LQKENI. The V gene lost 5 bases and the J gene lost 8 bases, with 13 bases spanning the gap. This CDR3 contains 13 residues. As processed by the authors: It was from reference gene primer amplification that nucleated cell counts were estimated. Produced via immunoSEQ multiplex PCR; TCRdb's table is partial and in-frame only. V, J and clone size were drawn from that table, and D and trimming were deduced from the DNA. Among 150,000 to 200,000 clones listed, about 80% were seen once. The sample belongs to a study of blood T cell repertoires in COVID-19. For the study at large: Researchers got acute and convalescent COVID-19 samples from the United States, Italy and Spain. T cells, B-cell-depleted T cells, or PBMCs supplied cDNA or gDNA.

The V gene is TRBV18, the J gene TRBJ2-1; possibly TRBD2 for D (6 bases). The origin of this receptor is an older man with active or convalescent COVID-19. Input material: peripheral blood. This CDR3 is CASSSIRGYEQFF. In DNA form, the CDR3 reads TGTGCCAGCTCATCCATCCGGGGGTATGAGCAGTTCTTC. The variable domain in full, completed from reference TRBV18 and TRBJ2-1, reads NAGVMQNPRHLVRRRGQEARLRCSPMKGHSHVYWYRQLPEEGLKFMVYLQKENIIDESGMPKERFSAEFPKEGPSILRIQQVVRGDSAAYFCASSSIRGYEQFFGPGTRLTVL.